This TCR beta chain comes out of a study of cytomegalovirus exposure and HLA in healthy donors. Study-level points and caveats: In a later analysis, specific HLA alleles were associated with 15,000 to 20,000 TCR beta sequences at a 0.05 false discovery rate. In a later analysis, TCR association rates varied by HLA locus: DRB1 most, HLA-C fewest.

60 Vbeta and 13 Jbeta primers were used in PCR. The method was immunoSEQ multiplex PCR; TCRdb's version includes in-frame clones alone and lacks a portion of them. The data contain 150,000 to 200,000 clones, about 76% of them singletons. The germline V and J ends were trimmed by 1 base and 2 bases, with 8 bases remaining between them. This CDR3 region has 14 residues. The germline CDR1 and CDR2 sequences are SNHLY and FYNNEI. On this clone itself: The antigen remains unidentified. Other DNA sequences from this sample encode an identical CDR3 as well.

The sample comprised PBMCs. The receptor's source is a woman aged 45-65 years in good health and CMV-seronegative. J is TRBJ1-2 and V is TRBV2; D call uncertain. The CDR3 loop is CASSEGGSNYGYTF. Written as DNA, the CDR3 is TGTGCCAGCAGTGAAGGAGGGTCCAACTATGGCTACACCTTC. Filled out from reference TRBV2 and TRBJ1-2, the complete variable domain reads EPEVTQTPSHQVTQMGQEVILRCVPISNHLYFYWYRQILGQKVEFLVSFYNNEISEKSEIFDDQFSVERPDGSNFTLKIRSTKLEDSAMYFCASSEGGSNYGYTFGSGTRLTVV.